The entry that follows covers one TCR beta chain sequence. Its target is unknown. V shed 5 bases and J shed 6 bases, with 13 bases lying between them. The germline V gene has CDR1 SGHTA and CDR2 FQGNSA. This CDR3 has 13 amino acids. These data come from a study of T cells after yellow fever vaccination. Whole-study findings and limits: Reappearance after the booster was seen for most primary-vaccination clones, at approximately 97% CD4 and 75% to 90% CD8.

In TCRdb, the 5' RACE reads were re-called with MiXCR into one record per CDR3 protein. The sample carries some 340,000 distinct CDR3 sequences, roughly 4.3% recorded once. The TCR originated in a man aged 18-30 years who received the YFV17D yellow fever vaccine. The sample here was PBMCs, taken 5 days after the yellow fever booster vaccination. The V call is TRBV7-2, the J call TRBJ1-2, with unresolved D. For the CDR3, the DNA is TGTGCCAGCAGCCCTAATCAGAGGGATGGCTACACCTTC. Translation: CASSPNQRDGYTF.